The T cell receptor (beta chain) described here comes from a study of OX40 agonist ivuxolimab in advanced cancers. Study results and caveats: Within 6 weeks, CD4+ and CD8+ blood T cells expanded clonally at 0.1 to 3.0 mg/kg.

Germline V lookup: CDR1 SGHDT, CDR2 YYEEEE. This CDR3 is built from 16 residues. With 0 bases removed from V and 0 bases from J, the gap between germline ends came to 9 bases. Details on this clone: What it binds is not known.

Profiling relied on immunoSEQ multiplex PCR, and the TCRdb table lists in-frame clones only, not all of them. The sample has 66,000 or so clones; roughly 81% are singletons. The genes are TRBV5-6 and TRBJ2-2; no definite D call. The sequence came from an adult with an advanced solid tumor such as melanoma, head and neck, liver or kidney cancer. Specimen: CD4+ or CD8+ T cells sorted from blood, collected in a trial of the OX40 agonist ivuxolimab. Here the CDR3 reads CASSLVKIANTGELFF. CDR3 coding DNA: TGTGCCAGCAGCTTGGTTAAAATTGCGAACACCGGGGAGCTGTTTTTT. Based on the CDR3 plus reference TRBV5-6 and TRBJ2-2, the full variable domain is DAGVTQSPTHLIKTRGQQVTLRCSPKSGHDTVSWYQQALGQGPQFIFQYYEEEERQRGNFPDRFSGHQFPNYSSELNVNALLLGDSALYLCASSLVKIANTGELFFGEGSRLTVL.